Below, 15 T cell receptor beta chains from the same sample are listed, as sequenced in a study of T cells in localized non-small cell lung cancer. Libraries were prepared by immunoSEQ multiplex PCR; TCRdb keeps only in-frame clonotypes and omits some of them. The sample lists roughly 30,000 clones, about 90% seen once, with around 5.9% in the top ten. Sequenced here: PBMCs, sampled before any cancer treatment. These receptors all come from a man aged 40 to 70 with stage II lung adenocarcinoma.

The V call is TRBV5-1, the J call TRBJ2-2, with TRBD1 matching 10 bases. Germline trimming cut 2 bases from V and 5 bases from J; bases unmatched to any gene: 3. The CDR3 contains 15 residues. The germline V gene encodes CDR1 SGHRS and CDR2 YFSETQ. The CDR3 DNA reads as TGCGCCAGCAGCTTAGGACAGGGGGGAACCGGGGAGCTGTTTTTT. Its translation is CASSLGQGGTGELFF.

Written as DNA, the CDR3 is TGTGCCAGCAGCTTACCAGGTCGCAACTATGGCTACACCTTC. Its protein is CASSLPGRNYGYTF. The gene calls are TRBV7-9 and TRBJ1-2; the D is unclear. V was cut by 2 bases and J by 2 bases, with 9 bases left in between. The CDR3 runs 14 residues. Germline CDR1 reads SEHNR; CDR2 reads FQNEAQ (reference sequence).

J is TRBJ2-5 and V is TRBV21-1; TRBD2 is the table's D call and was not checked against the DNA. TRBV21-1 is a known pseudogene. CDR3 length: 20 residues. The CDR3 DNA reads TGTGCCAGCAGCAAATCGGGGGGGGGTCCACGCCCGATCAACCAAGAGACCCAGTACTTC. This translates into CASSKSGGGPRPINQETQYF.

V is TRBV5-6 and J is TRBJ2-5; 7 bases are shared with TRBD2. Losses at the gene ends were 5 bases for V and 5 bases for J; bases not matched to a gene: 6. CDR1 SGHDT and CDR2 YYEEEE come from the germline V gene. CDR3 length equals 13 residues. In DNA form, the CDR3 reads TGTGCCAGCAGATACGGACTAGTGGAGACCCAGTACTTC. It encodes CASRYGLVETQYF.

The chain employs TRBV5-1 and TRBJ2-5, with 9 bases fitting TRBD1. CDR3 length: 14 amino acids. Germline CDR1 is SGHRS and CDR2 is YFSETQ. V lost 4 bases, J lost 3 bases, and 4 bases stayed unmatched. The CDR3 DNA follows: TGCGCCAGCAGCGGCGGGACAGGGAAAGAGACCCAGTACTTC. It specifies CASSGGTGKETQYF.

The chain employs TRBV5-1 and TRBJ2-1, with D uncertain. Germline CDR1 is SGHRS and CDR2 is YFSETQ. The germline V and J ends were trimmed by 5 bases and 7 bases, with 19 bases remaining between them. CDR3 size: 15 residues. This chain's CDR3 is CASRRTPARPNEQFF. Written as DNA, the CDR3 is TGCGCCAGCAGGCGAACCCCCGCCCGTCCAAATGAGCAGTTCTTC.

The chain couples TRBV28 to TRBJ1-2; D is unresolved. V was trimmed by 7 bases and J by 2 bases, leaving 11 bases between them. CDR3 length: 13 amino acids. Germline CDR1 and CDR2: MDHEN and SYDVKM. CDR3 sequence: CASTWHGNYGYTF. Written as DNA, the CDR3 is TGTGCCAGCACCTGGCACGGGAACTATGGCTACACCTTC.

The V gene is TRBV10-3, the J gene TRBJ2-7; 7 bases align to TRBD1. CDR3 size: 13 residues. The V gene's germline CDR1 is ENHRY and CDR2 SYGVKD. The V segment lost 10 bases and the J segment 1 base; nucleotides outside the gene matches: 7. The CDR3 here is CASGGQVSYEQYF. The CDR3 DNA reads TGTGCCAGCGGTGGACAGGTGTCCTACGAGCAGTACTTC.

J is TRBJ1-1 and V is TRBV19; D perhaps matches TRBD1 (6 bases). Between the trimmed V and J ends, which lost 6 bases and 5 bases, there was a span of 13 bases. CDR3 size: 13 residues. In germline, CDR1 is LNHDA, CDR2 SQIVND (reference sequence). CDR3 DNA: TGTGCCAGTAGGACTACAGGGAGGACTGAAGCTTTCTTT. Amino acid sequence: CASRTTGRTEAFF.

This chain joins TRBV5-1 and TRBJ1-4, with D maybe TRBD1 (6 bases). CDR3 length equals 15 residues. From germline, CDR1 is SGHRS and CDR2 YFSETQ. V gave up 0 bases and J gave up 3 bases, with 9 bases separating them. Written as DNA, the CDR3 is TGCGCCAGCAGCTTGGGTGGACAGTCTAATGAAAAACTGTTTTTT. Protein product: CASSLGGQSNEKLFF.

V gene TRBV5-1 combines with J gene TRBJ2-3; either TRBD1 or TRBD2 may fit D (5 bases each). This CDR3 is built from 15 residues. V lost 1 base and J lost 0, with 9 bases in between. Germline V lookup: CDR1 SGHRS, CDR2 YFSETQ. CDR3 loop: CASSLPGASTDTQYF. DNA of the CDR3: TGCGCCAGCAGCTTGCCCGGGGCTAGCACAGATACGCAGTATTTT.

J is TRBJ1-1 and V is TRBV27, with D unresolved. Trimming shortened V by 2 bases and J by 3 bases, and 10 bases separated the two germline ends. The CDR3 sequence is 14 residues long. Germline V gene sequence: CDR1 MNHEY, CDR2 SMNVEV (reference sequence). CDR3 nucleotides: TGTGCCAGCAGTTTAGGAGGAGGTGACACTGAAGCTTTCTTT. Translated: CASSLGGGDTEAFF.

V is TRBV7-8 and J is TRBJ2-1, with TRBD1 as a possible D gene (6 bases). The V and J ends lost 5 bases and 8 bases respectively, with 13 bases between them. The CDR3 runs 13 residues. Germline V gene lookup returns CDR1 SGHVS and CDR2 FQNEAQ. CDR3 in amino acids: CASSLDSMDEQFF. For the CDR3, the DNA is TGTGCCAGCAGCCTGGACAGTATGGATGAGCAGTTCTTC.

This sequence joins TRBV27 and TRBJ1-5; D is undetermined. The germline V gene has CDR1 MNHEY and CDR2 SMNVEV (reference sequence). V lost 2 bases, J lost 0 bases, and 8 bases lay in between. The CDR3 has 15 residues. For the CDR3, the DNA is TGTGCCAGCAGTTTAAACAGCTATAGCAATCAGCCCCAGCATTTT. The encoded protein is CASSLNSYSNQPQHF.

The chain recombines TRBV27 with TRBJ2-1; 7 positions agree with TRBD1. Germline trimming cut 8 bases from V and 0 bases from J; bases unmatched to any gene: 7. Germline V gene sequence: CDR1 MNHEY, CDR2 SMNVEV (reference sequence). This CDR3 is 15 amino acids long. CDR3 region: CASSWDSSSYNEQFF. DNA of the CDR3: TGTGCCAGCTCATGGGACAGCTCCTCCTACAATGAGCAGTTCTTC.